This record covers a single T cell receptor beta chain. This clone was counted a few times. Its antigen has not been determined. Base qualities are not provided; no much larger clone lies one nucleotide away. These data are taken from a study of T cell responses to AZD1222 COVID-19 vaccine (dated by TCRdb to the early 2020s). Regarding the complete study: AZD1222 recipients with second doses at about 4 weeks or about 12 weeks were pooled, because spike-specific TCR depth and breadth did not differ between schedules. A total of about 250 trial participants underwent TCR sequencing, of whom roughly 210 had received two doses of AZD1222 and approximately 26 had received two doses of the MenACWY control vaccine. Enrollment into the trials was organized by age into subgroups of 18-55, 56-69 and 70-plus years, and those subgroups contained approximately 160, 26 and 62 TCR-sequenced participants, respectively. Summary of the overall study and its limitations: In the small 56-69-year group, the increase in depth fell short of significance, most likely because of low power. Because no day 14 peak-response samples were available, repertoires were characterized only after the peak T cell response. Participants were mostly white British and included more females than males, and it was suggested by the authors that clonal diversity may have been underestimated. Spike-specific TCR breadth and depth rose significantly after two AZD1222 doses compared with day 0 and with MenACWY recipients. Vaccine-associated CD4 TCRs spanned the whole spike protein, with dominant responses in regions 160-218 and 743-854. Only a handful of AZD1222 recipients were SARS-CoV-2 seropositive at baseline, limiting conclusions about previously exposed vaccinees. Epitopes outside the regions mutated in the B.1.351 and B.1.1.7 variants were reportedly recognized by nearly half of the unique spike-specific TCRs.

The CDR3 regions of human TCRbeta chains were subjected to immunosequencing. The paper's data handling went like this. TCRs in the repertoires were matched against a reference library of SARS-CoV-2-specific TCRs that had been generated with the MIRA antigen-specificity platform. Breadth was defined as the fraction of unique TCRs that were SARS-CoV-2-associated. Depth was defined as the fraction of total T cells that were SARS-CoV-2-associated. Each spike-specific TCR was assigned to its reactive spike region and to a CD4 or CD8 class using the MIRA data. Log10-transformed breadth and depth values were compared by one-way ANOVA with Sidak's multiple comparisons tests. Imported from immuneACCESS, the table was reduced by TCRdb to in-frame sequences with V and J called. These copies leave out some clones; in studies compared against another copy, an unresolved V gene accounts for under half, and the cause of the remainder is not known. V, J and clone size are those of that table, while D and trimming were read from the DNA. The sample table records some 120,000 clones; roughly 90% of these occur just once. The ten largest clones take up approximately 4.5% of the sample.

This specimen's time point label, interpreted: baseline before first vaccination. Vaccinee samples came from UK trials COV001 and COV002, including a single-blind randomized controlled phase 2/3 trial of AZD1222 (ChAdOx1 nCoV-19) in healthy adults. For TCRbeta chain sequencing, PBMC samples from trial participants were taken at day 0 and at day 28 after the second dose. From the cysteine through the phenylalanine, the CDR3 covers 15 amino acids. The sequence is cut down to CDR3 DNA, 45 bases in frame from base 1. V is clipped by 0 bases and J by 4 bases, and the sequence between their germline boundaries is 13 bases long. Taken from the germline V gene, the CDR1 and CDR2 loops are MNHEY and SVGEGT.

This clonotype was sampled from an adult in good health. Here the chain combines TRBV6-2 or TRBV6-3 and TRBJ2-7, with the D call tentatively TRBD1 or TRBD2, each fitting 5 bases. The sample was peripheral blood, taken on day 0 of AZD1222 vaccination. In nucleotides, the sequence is TGTGCCAGCAGTTACTCGCTCCGGGGCGATTACGAGCAGTACTTC. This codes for CASSYSLRGDYEQYF.